This entry lists 21 T cell receptor beta chains sequenced from one sample in a study of identifying expanded T cells in peripheral blood (dated by TCRdb to the late 2010s). The library was obtained by the immunoSEQ multiplex PCR assay. The clones in this table, taken by TCRdb from immuneACCESS, are in-frame only. Not every clone is retained; where verified, under half of the shortfall comes from an unresolved V gene, and the cause of the rest is unknown. This sample lists around 120,000 clones; 75% to 90% were detected once. The top ten hold about 16% of the sample. The source material was blood. The receptor source for this set is a person between 18 and 69 years old in good health.

The V and J genes are TRBV14 and TRBJ2-7; D is unresolved. This CDR3 is built from 13 residues. Trimming removed 1 base at V and 4 bases at J, with 8 bases between. Germline V gene data show CDR1 as SGHDN and CDR2 as FVKESK. DNA for the CDR3: TGTGCCAGCAGCCAAGTCGAAGGGTACGAGCAGTACTTC. Translation: CASSQVEGYEQYF. Together with reference TRBV14 and TRBJ2-7, the CDR3 gives the full variable domain: EAGVTQFPSHSVIEKGQTVTLRCDPISGHDNLYWYRRVMGKEIKFLLHFVKESKQDESGMPNNRFLAERTGGTYSTLKVQPAELEDSGVYFCASSQVEGYEQYFGPGTRLTVT.

Concerning this clone: Other nucleotide sequences from this sample produce the same CDR3. V gene TRBV10-1 combines with J gene TRBJ2-7, with 8 bases aligning to TRBD1. Germline CDR1 WNHNN, CDR2 SYGVQD (reference sequence). The CDR3 is 17 residues long. V shed 0 bases and J 0 bases; nucleotides not matched to a gene: 7. CDR3 amino acids: CASSESTRQGTSYEQYF. Written as DNA, the CDR3 is TGCGCCAGCAGTGAGTCGACGAGACAGGGGACCTCCTACGAGCAGTACTTC.

This clone was recorded once. V gene TRBV4-3 combines with J gene TRBJ1-1, with D tentatively TRBD1 (6 bases). V was trimmed by 4 bases and J by 4 bases, leaving 16 bases between them. This CDR3 has 15 amino acids. CDR1 and CDR2 (germline): LGHNA, YSLEER. CDR3 protein: CASSRGQFRSTEAFF. DNA of the CDR3: TGCGCCAGCAGCCGAGGACAGTTTCGGAGCACTGAAGCTTTCTTT.

This chain connects TRBV7-2 to TRBJ2-7; TRBD2 might be the D (5 bases). CDR1 and CDR2 (germline): SGHTA, FQGNSA. V was shortened by 6 bases and J by 6 bases, with 18 bases between the two germline ends. The length of the CDR3 is 14 residues. The CDR3 protein is CASSTPGGLREQYF. The CDR3 DNA follows: TGTGCCAGCAGTACCCCAGGAGGCCTCCGCGAGCAGTACTTC.

This clone has a handful of counts. The genes are TRBV4-2 and TRBJ1-1; no clear D. The V and J ends lost 1 base and 8 bases respectively, with 8 bases between them. The CDR3 length is 12 residues. CDR1 and CDR2 (germline): LGHNA, YNFKEQ. For the CDR3, the DNA is TGTGCCAGCAGCCAAGGGGGAGGGGAAGCTTTCTTT. This gives the protein CASSQGGGEAFF.

The gene calls are TRBV4-3 and TRBJ2-1; the D gene is possibly TRBD1 (6 bases). The CDR3 is 15 residues long. The ends were cut back, 4 bases at V and 8 bases at J, with 18 bases in the middle. Germline loops: CDR1 LGHNA, CDR2 YSLEER. CDR3 nucleotides: TGCGCCAGCAGCCCACGGGACATTAGTAAGGATGAGCAGTTCTTC. Its translation is CASSPRDISKDEQFF.

The chain carries TRBV27 and TRBJ2-4, with a weak D call TRBD1 (6 bases). V was pared by 5 bases and J by 6 bases, with 23 bases between. This CDR3 comprises 17 residues. Germline-derived CDR1 and CDR2 are MNHEY and SMNVEV (reference sequence). Here the CDR3 reads CASSPRIGLRGPNIQYF. DNA of the CDR3: TGTGCCAGCAGTCCACGAATAGGACTCAGGGGCCCAAACATTCAGTACTTC.

The V and J genes are TRBV5-4 and TRBJ2-4, with a tentative D call TRBD1 (5 bases). This CDR3 is built from 14 residues. Germline V CDR1 and CDR2: SGHNT, YYREEE (reference sequence). Trimming removed 3 bases at V and 1 base at J, with 8 bases between. In nucleotides, the CDR3 is TGTGCCAGCAGCTCCTCAGGGGCCAAAAACATTCAGTACTTC. Encoded protein: CASSSSGAKNIQYF. The full variable domain, in which reference TRBV5-4 and TRBJ2-4 provide the parts outside the CDR3, is ETGVTQSPTHLIKTRGQQVTLRCSSQSGHNTVSWYQQALGQGPQFIFQYYREEENGRGNFPPRFSGLQFPNYSSELNVNALELDDSALYLCASSSSGAKNIQYFGAGTRLSVL.

V and J are TRBV11-2 and TRBJ2-5; the D gene could be TRBD1 or TRBD2 (5 bases each). CDR1 and CDR2 from the germline V gene are SGHAT and FQNNGV. This CDR3 has 15 amino acids. V lost 5 bases and J 5 bases, leaving 18 bases between the germline ends. In nucleotides, the CDR3 is TGTGCCAGCAGCGTTTGGACGAGGGGCGGGGAGACCCAGTACTTC. Its translation is CASSVWTRGGETQYF.

The chain links TRBV6-1 to TRBJ2-7, with 14 bases fitting TRBD2. Trimming took 6 bases from V and 5 from J; bases not matched to a gene: 6. The CDR3 totals 15 residues. Germline values: CDR1 MNHNS, CDR2 SASEGT. CDR3 sequence reads: CASSRLAGGQDEQYF. The CDR3 bases are TGTGCCAGCAGCCGACTAGCGGGGGGGCAGGACGAGCAGTACTTC.

The gene calls are TRBV5-5 and TRBJ1-5; 7 positions match TRBD1. V trimming: 5 bases; J trimming: 9 bases; junction bases outside the gene matches: 14. This CDR3 region has 15 residues. CDR1 is SGHKS, CDR2 YYEKEE, per germline (reference sequence). In DNA form, the CDR3 reads TGTGCCAGCAGAACCGGGACAGCCTTTGGGGGGCCCCAGCATTTT. Translation gives CASRTGTAFGGPQHF. The whole variable domain, remainder taken from reference TRBV5-5 and TRBJ1-5, is DAGVTQSPTHLIKTRGQQVTLRCSPISGHKSVSWYQQVLGQGPQFIFQYYEKEERGRGNFPDRFSARQFPNYSSELNVNALLLGDSALYLCASRTGTAFGGPQHFGDGTRLSIL.

The chain has TRBV6-6 and TRBJ1-1; no clear D gene. Germline V gives CDR1 MNHNY, CDR2 SVGAGI (reference sequence). CDR3 length equals 12 residues. Trimming pared 3 bases from V and 5 bases from J, leaving 7 bases between. CDR3 loop: CASSYGVTEAFF. In nucleotides, the CDR3 is TGTGCCAGCAGTTATGGGGTAACTGAAGCTTTCTTT.

This chain joins TRBV27 and TRBJ1-1; 10 bases map to TRBD1. Trimming cost V 0 bases and J 10 bases; bases outside gene matches: 8. CDR1 MNHEY and CDR2 SMNVEV come from the germline V gene (reference sequence). CDR3 size: 15 residues. CDR3 amino acids: CASSLSGTGAKGAFF. The DNA for the CDR3 is TGTGCCAGCAGTTTATCCGGGACAGGGGCCAAGGGAGCTTTCTTT.

The table lists this clone with a count of one. The V call is TRBV5-4, the J call TRBJ1-6, with a weak D call TRBD1 (5 bases). The CDR3 contains 15 residues. The V gene's germline CDR1 is SGHNT and CDR2 YYREEE (reference sequence). The V end lost 5 bases, the J end lost 12 bases, and 21 bases lay between the germline ends. The CDR3 reads CASSSSGTEVRPLHF. As DNA, the CDR3 is TGTGCCAGCAGTTCATCCGGGACCGAAGTCCGACCCCTCCACTTT.

This clone was observed once. The chain has TRBV5-1 and TRBJ2-7; D is ambiguous. Germline CDR1 and CDR2: SGHRS and YFSETQ. Trimming cost V 1 base and J 4 bases, with 12 bases left between them. The CDR3 is 14 amino acids. CDR3 sequence: CASSLSSRVYEQYF. The CDR3, as DNA: TGCGCCAGCAGCTTGTCATCTAGGGTGTACGAGCAGTACTTC.

The chain joins TRBV6-5 to TRBJ2-7, with D perhaps matching TRBD1 (6 bases). V lost 0 bases to trimming and J lost 3 bases, with 9 bases between them. CDR1 is MNHEY, CDR2 SVGAGI, per germline. This CDR3 region has 14 residues. The CDR3 sequence: CASSYSYRDYEQYF. Written as DNA, the CDR3 is TGTGCCAGCAGTTACTCCTACAGGGACTACGAGCAGTACTTC.

The chain recombines TRBV2 with TRBJ1-4, with D perhaps TRBD1 (6 bases). The CDR3 contains 17 residues. Germline V CDR1 and CDR2: SNHLY, FYNNEI. V lost 7 bases to trimming and J lost 1 base, with 19 bases between them. The CDR3 DNA reads TGTGCCAGCATTCCGCGGGGGGGGCTTCTAACTAATGAAAAACTGTTTTTT. Residues: CASIPRGGLLTNEKLFF.

The J gene is TRBJ1-1, the V gene TRBV7-2; no clear D. From germline, CDR1 is SGHTA and CDR2 FQGNSA. The CDR3 consists of 15 residues. The V end lost 5 bases, the J end lost 1 base, and 14 bases lay between the germline ends. The CDR3, as DNA: TGTGCCAGCAGCCCCCGGATGACAACGAACACTGAAGCTTTCTTT. Its protein product is CASSPRMTTNTEAFF.

The chain has TRBV5-6 and TRBJ2-3, with 12 bases matching TRBD2. V lost 0 bases, J lost 2 bases, and 1 base stayed unmatched. The CDR3 has 16 residues. The germline V gene has CDR1 SGHDT and CDR2 YYEEEE. As DNA, the CDR3 is TGTGCCAGCAGCTTGGGACTAGCGGGGGTCACAGATACGCAGTATTTT. It codes for CASSLGLAGVTDTQYF.

This rearrangement joins TRBV6-6 to TRBJ2-7; D is uncertain. Trimming removed 8 bases at V and 2 bases at J, with 10 bases between. The CDR3 length is 12 residues. Germline V CDR1 and CDR2: MNHNY, SVGAGI (reference sequence). The CDR3 protein is CASGLPAYEQYF. CDR3 nucleotides: TGTGCCAGCGGGTTACCCGCCTACGAGCAGTACTTC.

V is TRBV4-2 and J is TRBJ1-4; D unclear. This CDR3 contains 13 residues. CDR1 and CDR2 (germline): LGHNA, YNFKEQ. Between the trimmed V and J ends, which lost 4 bases and 4 bases, there was a span of 7 bases. CDR3 bases: TGTGCCAGCAGCCCCCGGGGTAATGAAAAACTGTTTTTT. Encoded protein: CASSPRGNEKLFF.